The present T cell receptor beta chain was sequenced within a study of blood T cells in healthy people across ages (dated by TCRdb to about 2015). Describing the broader study: Template switching captured roughly one uniquely barcoded TCR beta cDNA molecule per two T cells in model experiments. The study measured age-related changes in TCR beta repertoire diversity using deep sequencing normalized with unique cDNA molecular identifiers. The donors were divided into four age groups: young (average 16 years), middle-aged (approximately 41), aged (approximately 59) and long-lived (82). To avoid experimental bias, donors of different ages were randomly spread across the sequencing lanes. The study analyzed two additional independent replicas of 1 million unique cDNA reads from the same blood draw for two donors, one aged 18 to 30 and one aged 80 or older.

The donors were 40 or so Caucasian individuals from Russia, aged roughly 6 to 100 years, who were systemically healthy. Each donor gave around 9.8 milliliters of peripheral blood, collected into EDTA-treated Vacutainer tubes. PBMCs were isolated by Ficoll-Paque density-gradient centrifugation, with at least 6 million obtained per sample. Trizol reagent was used to extract total RNA from PBMCs, with at least 6 micrograms per sample. Naive CD45RAhigh/CD27high T cell percentages were measured by flow cytometry on a PBMC aliquot from every donor. Results the study describes overall, beyond this receptor: Compared with the aged group, more naive CD4+ T cells, fewer expanded clones and increased TCR diversity were shown by the long-lived group, suggesting age selection. Observed TCR beta diversity correlated strongly with the percentage of naive T cells measured by flow cytometry. Estimates of total diversity from one million sequenced T cells were regarded as lower bounds and underestimates. Because donor CMV infection status was unknown, age-related changes in expanded clonotypes were potentially confounded. Since profiling was done on bulk unsorted PBMCs, naive and antigen-experienced compartments could not be conclusively compared. As age increased, observed TCR beta diversity per million T cells dropped in a roughly linear way, and a significant reduction was already evident by age 40.

The CDR3 holds 14 amino acids from the cysteine to the phenylalanine. CDR3 DNA only is kept here, 42 bases in frame from base 1. Looking up the germline V gene yields CDR1 SGHVS and CDR2 FQNEAQ. The germline V end is reduced by 5 bases and the J end by 5 bases; junction bases left unmatched: 4. The library came from 5' RACE. The sample was run on an Illumina HiSeq 2500. A second roughly 6 to 11 cycle PCR used a sample-barcoded 5' primer and a J-beta primer mix. A template-switch 5' adaptor carrying 12 random nucleotides introduced a unique molecular identifier onto each TCR beta cDNA molecule. Each sample yielded at least 3 million CDR3-containing paired-end reads. The Mint cDNA synthesis kit, primed by a TRBC-specific oligonucleotide, was used to synthesize first-strand cDNA from all RNA. After uracil-DNA glycosylase treatment, a first 18-cycle PCR used universal primers M1SS and BC2_uni_R on all cDNA. As for the authors' bioinformatics: Each sample was normalized by randomly selecting 1 million high-quality reads, each carrying a distinct molecular identifier. Reads sharing molecular identifiers were discarded rather than binned into consensus sequences. MiTCR, with a Q25 quality threshold and the strictest error-elimination algorithm, was used for CDR3 identification, clonotype clustering and error correction. A nonparametric unseen species model with Euler transformation was used to estimate lower-bound total TCR beta diversity. TCRdb reran the public reads through fastp at Q25 and MiXCR, keeping productive beta chains. One record per CDR3 amino acid sequence lists the most common genes and DNA. TCRdb's processing, not the authors', yielded these V and J calls. Here the sample has about 680,000 distinct CDR3 sequences; around 49% occur a single time. 25% to 35% of the sample is held by the ten biggest clonotypes.

A remark on this clonotype: Its antigen specificity is not known. No much larger clonotype is one base removed from it; base qualities were not supplied.

The source of this sequence is a woman between 55 and 75 years old in good health. The chain uses TRBV7-8 and TRBJ1-1; a stretch of 11 junction bases matches TRBD1. The sequencing sample was made of blood. The DNA sequence is given as TGTGCCAGCAGCCCGGGGACAGGGGGTACTGAAGCTTTCTTT. It translates to CASSPGTGGTEAFF.